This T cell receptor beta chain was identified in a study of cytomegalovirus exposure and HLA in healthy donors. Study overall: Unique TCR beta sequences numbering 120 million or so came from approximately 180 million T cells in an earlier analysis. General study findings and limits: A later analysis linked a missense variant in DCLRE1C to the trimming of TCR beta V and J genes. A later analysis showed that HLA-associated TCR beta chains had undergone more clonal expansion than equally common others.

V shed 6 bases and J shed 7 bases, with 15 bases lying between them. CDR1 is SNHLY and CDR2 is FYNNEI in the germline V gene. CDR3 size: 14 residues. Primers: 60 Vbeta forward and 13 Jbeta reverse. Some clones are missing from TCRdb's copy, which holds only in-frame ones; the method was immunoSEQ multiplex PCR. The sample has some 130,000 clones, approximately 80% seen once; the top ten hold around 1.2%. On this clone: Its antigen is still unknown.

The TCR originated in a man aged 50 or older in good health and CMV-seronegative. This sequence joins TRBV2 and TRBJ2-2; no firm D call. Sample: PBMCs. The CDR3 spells CASRKTEPGGELFF. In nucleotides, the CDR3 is TGTGCCAGCAGAAAGACGGAACCGGGCGGGGAGCTGTTTTTT.